This T cell receptor (beta chain) was documented in a study of T-cell reconstitution after alpha-beta-depleted transplantation in children (dated by TCRdb to 2015 to 2016). Some background on the complete study: Using TCR repertoire profiling, the study quantitatively followed how T-cell immune reconstitution unfolded in children after TCRalphabeta/CD19-depleted allogeneic hematopoietic cell transplantation. The investigation overall reported the following: The apparently early recovery of alphabetaT-cell counts about two months after transplant reportedly depended on only several hundred rapidly expanded clones that came from non-depleted graft cells. In some patients, high TCRbeta diversity at day 60 was attributed to recipient T cells and intrathymic progenitors that had survived conditioning. Hyperexpanded clone frequencies declined over subsequent months; after one year, T-cell counts and TCRbeta diversity were mostly attributed to newly produced T cells.

Library preparation employed PCR. Sequenced using an Illumina HiSeq 2500. TCR libraries were prepared with molecular barcoding, using unique molecular identifiers to normalize TCRbeta repertoire quantification. TCRdb passed the public sequencing reads through fastp at Q25 and MiXCR, retaining productive beta sequences. CDR3 protein sequences are deduplicated, and each keeps its most common genes and DNA. Across this sample there are roughly 200,000 distinct CDR3 sequences, with roughly 9.1% seen only once. Approximately 40% of the sample is held by the ten biggest clonotypes. The sample's treatment or condition, from its label and the paper: allogeneic hematopoietic cell transplantation with graft depleted of TCRalphabeta T cells and CD19 B cells. TCRalphabeta/CD19-depleted allogeneic hematopoietic cell grafts were given to the transplant recipients, all of whom were children. Trimming removed 1 base from V and 5 bases from J, leaving 12 bases between the germline ends. CDR1 and CDR2, per the germline V gene (reference sequence), are DFQATT and SNEGSKA. From the cysteine through the phenylalanine, the CDR3 covers 14 amino acids. Kept here is only the CDR3 DNA, which spans 42 bases and is read in frame from base 1.

This clonotype came up a few times. What antigen it recognizes has not been identified. Base qualities were left out, and no much larger clone turns up one base away. The chain is encoded by TRBV20-1 joined to TRBJ2-1, with a weak D call of TRBD2 (5 bases match). The sequenced sample was PBMCs, mostly from graft donor cells, obtained 360 days after TCRalphabeta/CD19-depleted stem cell transplant. This sequence was found in a male patient between 2 and 10 years old who had a stem cell transplant for acute myeloid leukemia, so the T cells may come from the graft donor. The nucleotide sequence reads as follows: TGCAGTGCTAGAGTAGAAGCGGACGACAATGAGCAGTTCTTC. Its protein product is CSARVEADDNEQFF.